One and the same sample provided the 11 T cell receptor beta chains below, sequenced in a study of tissue T cells after allogeneic stem cell transplantation. Sequencing was performed with immunoSEQ multiplex PCR; in TCRdb, only in-frame clones are kept and a portion is missing. The sample shows 640 or so clones, 68% of them seen only once. Specimen: lymph node tissue. These receptor sequences come from a female BALB/c mouse in good health. MHC haplotype: H2-d.

Comments on this clone: Gene names refer to mouse genes. The DNA ends 1 residue before the CDR3 does, and the rest of the CDR3 is filled in from the germline J gene. This sequence joins TRBV29 and TRBJ2-5; either TRBD1 or TRBD2 may supply D (6 bases each). With 6 bases removed from V and 3 bases from J, the gap between germline ends came to 10 bases. Germline assignment: CDR1 MSHET and CDR2 SYDVDS. The CDR3 has 13 residues. CDR3 loop: CASRRGEQDTQYF. Partial CDR3 DNA: TGTGCTAGCAGGAGGGGGGAACAAGACACCCAGTAC.

Note on this clone: Gene names and germline refer to mouse. The identical CDR3 is also encoded by other nucleotide sequences in the sample. The CDR3 loop is CAWSLRLGGYAEQFF. The sequenced CDR3 bases are TGTGCCTGGAGTTTGCGGCTGGGGGGCTATGCTGAGCAGTTC. The V and J genes are TRBV31 and TRBJ2-1; 8 nucleotides align to TRBD2. The read halts 1 residue ahead of the CDR3 end, with the missing end drawn from the germline J gene. The junction had 6 bases not matched to a gene; V was cut back by 2 bases and J by 3 bases. The CDR3 totals 15 residues. Germline values: CDR1 GKSSPN, CDR2 SITVG.

Points on this clone: Here the gene names and germline are mouse. The CDR3 loop is CASSQEGGGAETLYF. The CDR3 DNA, read in part, is TGTGCCAGCAGCCAAGAAGGGGGGGGTGCAGAAACGCTGTAT. The rearrangement links TRBV5 to TRBJ2-3, with a possible D match to TRBD2 (7 bases). The read ends 1 residue before the CDR3 terminus; that terminus is restored from the germline J gene. With 0 bases removed from V and 1 base from J, the gap between germline ends came to 8 bases. This CDR3 has 15 residues. Per germline, CDR1 LGHNA and CDR2 YNLKQL (reference sequence).

Points on this clone: Genes and germline are mouse. The read gets to within 1 residue of the CDR3 end, and the germline J gene fills in the rest. The chain employs TRBV24 and TRBJ1-4; the D is unclear. Germline values: CDR1 KGHTA, CDR2 FRNEEI. The CDR3 runs to 16 residues. V was shortened by 0 bases and J by 3 bases, with 11 bases between the two germline ends. The CDR3 DNA, read in part, is TGTGCCAGCAGTCTGTATGGGAGCGCCCCCAACGAAAGATTATTT. Translating gives CASSLYGSAPNERLF. From start to end, the CDR3 is CASSLYGSAPNERLFF.

Concerning this clone: Mouse germline and gene names are used. The sequenced CDR3 bases are TGTGCTAGCAGTTTCGGGGTTGAACAGTAC. Residues: CASSFGVEQY. The full CDR3 is CASSFGVEQYF. This chain connects TRBV29 to TRBJ2-7; D call uncertain. Read data end 1 residue before the CDR3 end; the end is taken from the germline J gene. The CDR3 is made up of 11 amino acids. The V and J ends lost 3 bases and 6 bases respectively, with 6 bases between them. Germline assignment: CDR1 MSHET and CDR2 SYDVDS.

Comments on this clone: Gene labels here are mouse ones. Sequencing ends 1 residue short of the CDR3 end; the germline J gene provides the rest. The genes are TRBV14 and TRBJ1-1, with TRBD1 identical over 7 bases. V lost 0 bases to trimming and J lost 5 bases; unmatched junction nucleotides: 4. CDR1 SGHDT and CDR2 FRDEAV come from the germline V gene. The CDR3 has 14 amino acids. Here the CDR3 reads CASSFWTGGTEVFF. The DNA read from the CDR3 is TGTGCCAGCAGTTTCTGGACAGGAGGAACAGAAGTCTTC.

About this clone itself: Gene names are mouse gene names. CDR3 bases read: TGTGCCAGCTCTCTCTGCAAAAACTATGCTGAGCAGTTC. It yields the protein CASSLCKNYAEQF. The whole CDR3 is CASSLCKNYAEQFF. The gene calls are TRBV12-1 and TRBJ2-1; no clear D gene. The read ends 1 residue before the CDR3 terminus; that terminus is restored from the germline J gene. V was pared by 0 bases and J by 1 base, with 6 bases between. The CDR3 totals 14 residues. Germline CDR1 reads SGHSN; CDR2 reads HYEKVE.

In regard to this clone: Mouse gene names and germline throughout. Read sequence stops 1 residue before the CDR3 end, and the germline J gene provides the missing end. This chain links TRBV4 with TRBJ2-5; the D is unclear. CDR1 is LGHDT and CDR2 is YNNKQL in the germline V gene (reference sequence). V lost 5 bases, J lost 2 bases, and 2 bases lay in between. This CDR3 has 11 amino acids. The CDR3 DNA, read in part, is TGTGCCAGCAGCCGCCAAGACACCCAGTAC. Translating gives CASSRQDTQY. The CDR3, in full, reads CASSRQDTQYF.

A word on this clone: The listed genes are named as in mouse. The CDR3 extends 1 residue past the end of the read, so its final part is completed from the germline J gene. The chain couples TRBV19 to TRBJ2-1; 11 positions match TRBD1. The CDR3 extends over 14 amino acids. Germline CDR1 FNHDT, CDR2 SITEND (reference sequence). The junction had 4 bases not matched to a gene; V was cut back by 4 bases and J by 7 bases. The CDR3 sequence is CASSRDRGRAEQFF. The sequenced CDR3 bases are TGTGCCAGCAGTCGGGACAGGGGGAGGGCTGAGCAGTTC.

Turning to this clone: These gene names are mouse names. The read ends 1 residue early relative to the CDR3; the germline J gene fills the gap. This sequence joins TRBV2 and TRBJ2-1; 7 nucleotides agree with TRBD2. This CDR3 contains 14 residues. V was clipped by 1 base and J by 7 bases; unmatched bases: 4. Germline V gives CDR1 LGHNA, CDR2 YSYQKL. CDR3 DNA, as far as it was read: TGTGCCAGCAGCCAAGCTGGGGGTCGGGCTGAGCAGTTC. Translating it yields CASSQAGGRAEQF. The full CDR3 is CASSQAGGRAEQFF.

In the case of this clone: The listed genes are named as in mouse. The covered CDR3 bases are TGTGCCAGCAGCTTCCGGGACAGCCAAGACACCCAGTAC. The encoded protein is CASSFRDSQDTQY. The whole CDR3 is CASSFRDSQDTQYF. The chain is built from TRBV4 and TRBJ2-5; 7 nucleotides agree with TRBD1. The CDR3 end lies 1 residue beyond the end of the read and is filled in from the germline J gene. The CDR3 is made up of 14 amino acids. CDR1 LGHDT and CDR2 YNNKQL come from the germline V gene (reference sequence). J was trimmed by 2 bases and V by 4 bases; bases with no gene match: 3.